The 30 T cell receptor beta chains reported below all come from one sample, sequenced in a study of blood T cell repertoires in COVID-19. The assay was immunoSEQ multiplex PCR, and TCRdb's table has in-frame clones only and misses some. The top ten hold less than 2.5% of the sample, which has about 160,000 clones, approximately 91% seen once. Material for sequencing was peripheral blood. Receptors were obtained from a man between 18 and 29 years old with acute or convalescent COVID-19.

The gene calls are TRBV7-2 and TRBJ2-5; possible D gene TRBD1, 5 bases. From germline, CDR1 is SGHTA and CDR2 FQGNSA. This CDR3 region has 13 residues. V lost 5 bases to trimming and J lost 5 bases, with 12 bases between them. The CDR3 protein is CASSTTGWETQYF. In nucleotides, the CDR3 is TGTGCCAGCAGCACCACAGGTTGGGAGACCCAGTACTTC.

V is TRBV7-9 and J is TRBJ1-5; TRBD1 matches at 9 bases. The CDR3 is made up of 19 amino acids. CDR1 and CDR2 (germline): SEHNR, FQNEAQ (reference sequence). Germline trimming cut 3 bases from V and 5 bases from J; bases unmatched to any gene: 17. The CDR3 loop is CASSLAKTGGTISDQPQHF. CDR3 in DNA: TGTGCCAGCAGCTTGGCGAAGACAGGGGGAACTATTAGTGATCAGCCCCAGCATTTT.

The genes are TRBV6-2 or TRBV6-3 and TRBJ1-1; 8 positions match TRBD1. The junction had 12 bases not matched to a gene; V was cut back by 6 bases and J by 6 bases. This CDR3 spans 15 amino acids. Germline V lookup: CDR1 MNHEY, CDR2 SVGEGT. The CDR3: CASSLRGQGIAEAFF. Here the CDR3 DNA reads TGTGCCAGCAGCCTCCGAGGACAGGGTATCGCTGAAGCTTTCTTT.

In DNA, the CDR3 is TGTGCCAGCAGCCAAGCCCCGGGACTAGCGGGATTGGAGACCCAGTACTTC. Residues: CASSQAPGLAGLETQYF. The V and J genes are TRBV3-1 (or the pseudogene TRBV3-2) and TRBJ2-5; 13 nucleotides align to TRBD2. The length of the CDR3 is 17 residues. Trimming cost V 1 base and J 5 bases; bases outside gene matches: 7. Germline CDR1 and CDR2: LGHDT and YNNKEL (reference sequence).

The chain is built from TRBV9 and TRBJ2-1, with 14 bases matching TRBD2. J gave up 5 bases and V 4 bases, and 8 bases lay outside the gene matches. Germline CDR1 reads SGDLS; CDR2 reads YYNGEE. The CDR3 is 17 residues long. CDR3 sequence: CASSLGLAGGLDNEQFF. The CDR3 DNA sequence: TGTGCCAGCAGCCTCGGACTAGCGGGGGGTCTCGACAATGAGCAGTTCTTC.

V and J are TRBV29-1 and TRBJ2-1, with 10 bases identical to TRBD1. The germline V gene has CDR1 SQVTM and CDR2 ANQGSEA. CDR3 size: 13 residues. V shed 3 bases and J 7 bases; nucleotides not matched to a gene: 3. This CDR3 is CSVERDRGNEQFF. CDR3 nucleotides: TGCAGCGTTGAGAGGGACAGGGGAAATGAGCAGTTCTTC.

This chain's CDR3 is CASSPSGSVSVAEAFF. The CDR3 region has the DNA TGTGCCAGCTCACCCTCCGGGTCCGTCTCTGTAGCTGAAGCTTTCTTT. This chain uses TRBV18 with TRBJ1-1, with D uncertain. The germline V gene encodes CDR1 KGHSH and CDR2 LQKENI. This CDR3 comprises 16 residues. The V and J ends lost 3 bases and 6 bases respectively, with 20 bases between them.

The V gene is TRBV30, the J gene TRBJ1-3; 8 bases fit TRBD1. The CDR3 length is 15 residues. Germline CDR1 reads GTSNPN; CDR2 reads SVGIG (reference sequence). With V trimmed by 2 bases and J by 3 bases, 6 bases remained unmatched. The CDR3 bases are TGTGCCTGGAGTCGGGGACAGGCAGGTGGAAACACCATATATTTT. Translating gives CAWSRGQAGGNTIYF. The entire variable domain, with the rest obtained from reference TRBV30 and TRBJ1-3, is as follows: SQTIHQWPATLVQPVGSPLSLECTVEGTSNPNLYWYRQAAGRGLQLLFYSVGIGQISSEVPQNLSASRPQDRQFILSSKKLLLSDSGFYLCAWSRGQAGGNTIYFGEGSWLTVV.

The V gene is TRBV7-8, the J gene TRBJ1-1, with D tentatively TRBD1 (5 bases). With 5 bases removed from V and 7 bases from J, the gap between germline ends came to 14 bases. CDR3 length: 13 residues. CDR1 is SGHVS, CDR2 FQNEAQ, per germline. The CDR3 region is CASSRRVYSEAFF. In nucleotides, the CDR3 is TGTGCCAGCAGCCGCAGGGTTTACAGTGAAGCTTTCTTT.

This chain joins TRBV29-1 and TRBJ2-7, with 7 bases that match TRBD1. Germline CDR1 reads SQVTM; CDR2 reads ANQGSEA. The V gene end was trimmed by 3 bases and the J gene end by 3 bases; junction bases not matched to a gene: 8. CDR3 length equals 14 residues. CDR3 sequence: CSVETAGGNYEQYF. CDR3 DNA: TGCAGCGTTGAGACGGCAGGGGGTAACTACGAGCAGTACTTC.

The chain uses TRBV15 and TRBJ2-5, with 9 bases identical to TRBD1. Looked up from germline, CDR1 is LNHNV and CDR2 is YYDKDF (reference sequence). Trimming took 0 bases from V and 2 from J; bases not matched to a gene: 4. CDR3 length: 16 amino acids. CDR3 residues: CATSRDWDRAQETQYF. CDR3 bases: TGTGCCACCAGCAGAGATTGGGACAGGGCGCAAGAGACCCAGTACTTC.

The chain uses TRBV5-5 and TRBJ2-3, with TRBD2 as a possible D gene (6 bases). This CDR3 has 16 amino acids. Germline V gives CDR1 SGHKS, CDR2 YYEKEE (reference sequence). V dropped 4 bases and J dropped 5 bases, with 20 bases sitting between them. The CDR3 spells CASSPRGTLGKDTQYF. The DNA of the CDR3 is TGTGCCAGCAGCCCCCGGGGGACCCTTGGAAAAGATACGCAGTATTTT.

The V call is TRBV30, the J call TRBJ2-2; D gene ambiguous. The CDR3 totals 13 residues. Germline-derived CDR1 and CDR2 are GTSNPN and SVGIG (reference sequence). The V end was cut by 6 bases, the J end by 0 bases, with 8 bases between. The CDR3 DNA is TGTGCCTGCGGTCCCACGAACACCGGGGAGCTGTTTTTT. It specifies CACGPTNTGELFF.

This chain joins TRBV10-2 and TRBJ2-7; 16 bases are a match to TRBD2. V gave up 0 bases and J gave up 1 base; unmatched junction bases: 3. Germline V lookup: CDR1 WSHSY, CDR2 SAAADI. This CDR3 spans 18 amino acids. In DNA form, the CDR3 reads TGCGCCAGCAGTGAGTCGGGGACTAGCGGGAGGGCTTCCTACGAGCAGTACTTC. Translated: CASSESGTSGRASYEQYF.

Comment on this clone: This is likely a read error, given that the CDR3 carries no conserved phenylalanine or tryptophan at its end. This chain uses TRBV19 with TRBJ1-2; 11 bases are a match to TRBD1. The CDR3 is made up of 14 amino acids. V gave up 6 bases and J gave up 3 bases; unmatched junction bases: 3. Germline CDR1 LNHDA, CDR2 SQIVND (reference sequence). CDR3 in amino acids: CASRRGQGDYGYTL. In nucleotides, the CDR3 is TGTGCCAGTAGACGGGGACAGGGGGACTATGGCTACACCCTC.

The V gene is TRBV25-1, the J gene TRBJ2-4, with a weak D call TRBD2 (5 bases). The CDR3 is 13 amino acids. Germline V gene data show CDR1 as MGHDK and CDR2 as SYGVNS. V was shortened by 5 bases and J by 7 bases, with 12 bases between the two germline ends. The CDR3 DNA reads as TGTGCCAGCAGTCGGGGTAACTTCAACATTCAGTACTTC. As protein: CASSRGNFNIQYF. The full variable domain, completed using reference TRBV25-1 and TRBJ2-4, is EADIYQTPRYLVIGTGKKITLECSQTMGHDKMYWYQQDPGMELHLIHYSYGVNSTEKGDLSSESTVSRIRTEHFPLTLESARPSHTSQYLCASSRGNFNIQYFGAGTRLSVL.

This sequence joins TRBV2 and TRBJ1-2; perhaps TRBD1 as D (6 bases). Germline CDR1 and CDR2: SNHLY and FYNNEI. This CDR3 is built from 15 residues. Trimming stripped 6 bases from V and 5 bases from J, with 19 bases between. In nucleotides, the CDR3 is TGTGCCAGCAGCTACCGACAGGCCGAAACTTATGGCTACACCTTC. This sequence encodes CASSYRQAETYGYTF.

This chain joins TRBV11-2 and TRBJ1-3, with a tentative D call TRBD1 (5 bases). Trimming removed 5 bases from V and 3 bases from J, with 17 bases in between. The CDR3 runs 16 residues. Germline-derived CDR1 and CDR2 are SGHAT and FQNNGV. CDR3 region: CASSGLVGRIGNTIYF. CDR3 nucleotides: TGTGCCAGCAGCGGTCTCGTGGGGCGCATTGGAAACACCATATATTTT.

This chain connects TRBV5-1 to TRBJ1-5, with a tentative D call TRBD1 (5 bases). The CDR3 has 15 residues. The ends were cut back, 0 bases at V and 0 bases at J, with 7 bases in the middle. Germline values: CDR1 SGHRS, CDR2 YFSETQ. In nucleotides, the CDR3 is TGCGCCAGCAGCTTGGTAGGGGCTAGCAATCAGCCCCAGCATTTT. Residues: CASSLVGASNQPQHF.

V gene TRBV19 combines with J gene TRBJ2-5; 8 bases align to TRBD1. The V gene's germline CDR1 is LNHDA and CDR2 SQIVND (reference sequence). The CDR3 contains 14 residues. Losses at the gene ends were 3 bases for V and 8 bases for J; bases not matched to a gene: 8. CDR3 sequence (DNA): TGTGCCAGTAGTATTGGACAGGGTGGAATAACCCAGTACTTC. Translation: CASSIGQGGITQYF.

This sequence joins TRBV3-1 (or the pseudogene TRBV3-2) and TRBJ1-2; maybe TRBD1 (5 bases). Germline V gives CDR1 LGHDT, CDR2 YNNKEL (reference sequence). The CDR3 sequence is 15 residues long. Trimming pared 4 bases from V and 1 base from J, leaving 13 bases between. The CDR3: CASSPPGPLNYGYTF. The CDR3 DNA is TGTGCCAGCAGCCCCCCAGGGCCCCTTAACTATGGCTACACCTTC.

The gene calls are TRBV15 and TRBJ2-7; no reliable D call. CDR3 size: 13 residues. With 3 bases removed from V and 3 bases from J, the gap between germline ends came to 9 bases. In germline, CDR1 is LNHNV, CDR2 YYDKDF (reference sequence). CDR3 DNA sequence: TGTGCCACCAGCAGGGAGCCATACTACGAGCAGTACTTC. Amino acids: CATSREPYYEQYF.

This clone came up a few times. The DNA for the CDR3 is TGTGCCAGCAGCCCCCGACTATTTGGGGGGGCTAAAACCTACGAGCAGTACTTC. Its translation is CASSPRLFGGAKTYEQYF. The V gene is TRBV3-1 (or the pseudogene TRBV3-2), the J gene TRBJ2-7; possible D gene TRBD2, 7 bases. CDR1 and CDR2 (germline): LGHDT, YNNKEL (reference sequence). The ends were cut back, 4 bases at V and 2 bases at J, with 24 bases in the middle. This CDR3 is built from 18 residues.

CDR3 in amino acids: CASSLVQTQGYTF. In nucleotides, the CDR3 is TGTGCCAGCAGCTTAGTACAGACGCAAGGCTACACCTTC. The chain is built from TRBV11-2 and TRBJ1-2; D is unresolved. With 1 base removed from V and 8 bases from J, the gap between germline ends came to 11 bases. Germline V gene lookup returns CDR1 SGHAT and CDR2 FQNNGV. The CDR3 sequence is 13 residues long.

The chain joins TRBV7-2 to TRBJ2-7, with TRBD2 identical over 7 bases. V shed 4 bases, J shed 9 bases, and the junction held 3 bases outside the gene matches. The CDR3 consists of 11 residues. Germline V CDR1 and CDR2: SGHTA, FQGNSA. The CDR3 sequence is CASSSGLRQYF. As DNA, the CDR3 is TGTGCCAGCAGCTCGGGACTACGGCAGTACTTC.

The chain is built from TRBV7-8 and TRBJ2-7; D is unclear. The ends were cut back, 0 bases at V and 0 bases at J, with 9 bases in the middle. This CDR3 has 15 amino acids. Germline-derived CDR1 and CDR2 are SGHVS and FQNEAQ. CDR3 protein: CASSLAPDFSYEQYF. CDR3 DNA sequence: TGTGCCAGCAGCTTAGCTCCCGACTTCTCCTACGAGCAGTACTTC.

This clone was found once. CDR3 bases: TGCGCCAGCAGCCATCCTAGGGGGGGTATGAACACTGAAGCTTTCTTT. Translated, it gives CASSHPRGGMNTEAFF. J is TRBJ1-1 and V is TRBV4-1, with a weak D call TRBD1 (6 bases). The CDR3 has 16 residues. Trimming stripped 3 bases from V and 0 bases from J, with 14 bases between. Germline CDR1 reads MGHRA; CDR2 reads YSYEKL.

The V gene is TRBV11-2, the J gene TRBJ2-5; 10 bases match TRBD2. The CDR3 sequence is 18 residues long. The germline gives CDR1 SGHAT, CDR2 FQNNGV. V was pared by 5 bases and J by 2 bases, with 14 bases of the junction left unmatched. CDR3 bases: TGTGCCAGCAGCCGGGGGCTAGCGGGGGCCGAAATTCAAGAGACCCAGTACTTC. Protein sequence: CASSRGLAGAEIQETQYF.

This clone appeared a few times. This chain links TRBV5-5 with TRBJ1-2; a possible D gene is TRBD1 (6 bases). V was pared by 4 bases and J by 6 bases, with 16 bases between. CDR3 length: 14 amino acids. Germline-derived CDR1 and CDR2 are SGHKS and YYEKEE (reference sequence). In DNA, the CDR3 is TGTGCCAGCAGCCGAATTATACAGGGAGATGGCTACACCTTC. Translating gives CASSRIIQGDGYTF.

This CDR3 reads CASSLRLLAGGDETQYF. The CDR3 nucleotides read TGTGCCAGCAGCTTGCGCTTACTAGCGGGGGGCGACGAGACCCAGTACTTC. The V and J genes are TRBV14 and TRBJ2-5; 12 nucleotides agree with TRBD2. V gave up 5 bases and J gave up 5 bases; unmatched junction bases: 12. Germline lookup yields CDR1 SGHDN and CDR2 FVKESK. The CDR3 has 17 residues.